The next 10 T cell receptor beta chains were all read from a single sample in a study of shared clonotypes between healthy human individuals. The repertoire was sequenced with immunoSEQ multiplex PCR; TCRdb's copy has only in-frame clones and lacks some. The table shows under 600,000 clones, with around 78% occurring only once. What was sequenced was PBMCs. Receptors were obtained from a woman in her thirties or forties in good health. Some clones in this sample may be carry-over from other donors' samples.

V is TRBV7-2 and J is TRBJ1-5, with 7 bases fitting TRBD1. Trimming removed 5 bases from V and 5 bases from J; junction bases left unmatched: 9. CDR3 length: 15 residues. The V gene's germline CDR1 is SGHTA and CDR2 FQGNSA. CDR3 amino acids: CASSQDEGAHQPQHF. The CDR3 nucleotides read TGTGCCAGCAGCCAAGATGAGGGGGCTCATCAGCCCCAGCATTTT.

The chain combines TRBV4-3 with TRBJ2-5, with D possibly being TRBD1 (6 bases). This CDR3 has 14 amino acids. V was trimmed by 3 bases and J by 5 bases, leaving 13 bases between them. Germline lookup yields CDR1 LGHNA and CDR2 YSLEER. In nucleotides, the CDR3 is TGCGCCAGCAGCCAGGGGGCCCACGGGGAGACCCAGTACTTC. Protein: CASSQGAHGETQYF.

A note on this clone: Other DNA sequences within the sample encode an identical CDR3. The genes are TRBV5-1 and TRBJ2-5; D possibly corresponds to TRBD2 (6 bases). Trimming left V 2 bases short and J 5 bases short, with 10 bases between. Germline V lookup: CDR1 SGHRS, CDR2 YFSETQ. The length of the CDR3 is 13 residues. CDR3 DNA: TGCGCCAGCAGCTTCCGACTAGGTGAGACCCAGTACTTC. This gives the protein CASSFRLGETQYF.

V is TRBV5-4 and J is TRBJ2-3; the match to TRBD1 covers 8 bases. CDR1 and CDR2 (germline): SGHNT, YYREEE (reference sequence). Losses at the gene ends were 6 bases for V and 5 bases for J; bases not matched to a gene: 8. This CDR3 is 14 amino acids long. CDR3 DNA sequence: TGTGCCAGCACCCTCCAGGGGGCGTTAGATACGCAGTATTTT. Protein sequence: CASTLQGALDTQYF.

This clone was found a few times. The sample has other DNA sequences that encode this CDR3 too. This chain links TRBV29-1 with TRBJ2-1, with a weak D call TRBD2 (6 bases). CDR1 and CDR2 from the germline V gene are SQVTM and ANQGSEA. Trimming took 3 bases from V and 9 from J, leaving 21 bases between them. This CDR3 comprises 15 residues. The CDR3: CSVDDAASVAPEQFF. CDR3 in DNA: TGCAGCGTTGACGATGCGGCTAGCGTAGCTCCTGAGCAGTTCTTC.

This clone was seen more than once but under ten times. The chain recombines TRBV11-2 with TRBJ1-2, with D tentatively TRBD1 (5 bases). CDR3 length equals 16 residues. Trimming left V 5 bases short and J 7 bases short, with 23 bases between. Germline V lookup: CDR1 SGHAT, CDR2 FQNNGV. This chain's CDR3 is CASSPVSGGRDTGYTF. The CDR3 bases are TGTGCCAGCAGCCCAGTTTCGGGTGGCAGGGATACTGGCTACACCTTC. Based on the CDR3 plus reference TRBV11-2 and TRBJ1-2, the full variable domain is EAGVAQSPRYKIIEKRQSVAFWCNPISGHATLYWYQQILGQGPKLLIQFQNNGVVDDSQLPKDRFSAERLKGVDSTLKIQPAKLEDSAVYLCASSPVSGGRDTGYTFGSGTRLTVV.

This chain joins TRBV7-2 and TRBJ2-4; D gene ambiguous. The CDR3 spans 15 residues. Trimming pared 5 bases from V and 0 bases from J, leaving 11 bases between. Germline assignment: CDR1 SGHTA and CDR2 FQGNSA. In DNA, the CDR3 is TGTGCCAGCAGCCTACGTTATTTAGCCAAAAACATTCAGTACTTC. This gives the protein CASSLRYLAKNIQYF.

J is TRBJ1-2 and V is TRBV5-1; 9 positions agree with TRBD1. The CDR3 extends over 15 amino acids. Germline CDR1 and CDR2: SGHRS and YFSETQ. With V trimmed by 4 bases and J by 10 bases, 14 bases remained unmatched. In DNA, the CDR3 is TGCGCCAGCAGCCCTTATACGGGGACAGGGAGCGACTACACCTTC. This gives the protein CASSPYTGTGSDYTF.

The table lists this clone with many counts. The genes are TRBV6-6 and TRBJ2-7, with TRBD1 identical over 8 bases. The V gene end was trimmed by 5 bases and the J gene end by 5 bases; junction bases not matched to a gene: 8. CDR3 length equals 14 residues. Germline CDR1 is MNHNY and CDR2 is SVGAGI (reference sequence). The CDR3 nucleotides read TGTGCCAGCAGTGCACAGGGGGGTATGGACGAGCAGTACTTC. This translates into CASSAQGGMDEQYF.

V and J are TRBV5-1 and TRBJ2-3, with D perhaps being TRBD1 or TRBD2 (5 bases each). Deletions cut 0 bases from V and 3 bases from J, with 17 bases between. This CDR3 region has 17 residues. Germline values: CDR1 SGHRS, CDR2 YFSETQ. The CDR3 coding sequence is TGCGCCAGCAGCTTGGACAGGTTTTCGGGGCCGACAGATACGCAGTATTTT. Its protein product is CASSLDRFSGPTDTQYF.